Listed below are T cell receptor beta chains from one sample, sequenced in a study of T cell repertoires in cytomegalovirus infection. Using its own MiXCR run on the reads, TCRdb lists one record per CDR3 protein. Of a few hundred thousand distinct CDR3 sequences in the sample, 25% to 30% were seen once. These receptors have no known antigen. Here the sequenced sample was cultured PBMCs, taken from culture after CMV antigen stimulation. The receptors derive from a human donor in good health (CMV status not recorded). Some clones in this sample may be carry-over from other donors' samples. Each CDR3 is given with its conserved first and last residue. Each record gives: D gene, J gene, clone size, V gene, CDR3 DNA, CDR3 protein. The D gene is left open where the match is weak. Expanded clones get a size class; other rows say once, few or many, or leave the size out.

>TRBD2|TRBJ2-1|.|TRBV5-3
TGTGCCAGAAGCTTGTGGGGGCCTAGCGGGGGGAATGAGCAGTTCTTC
CARSLWGPSGGNEQFF
>.|TRBJ2-3|many|TRBV7-9
TGTGCCAGCAGCTTAGCCAGCGGGAGCACAGATACGCAGTATTTT
CASSLASGSTDTQYF
>TRBD1|TRBJ2-5|.|TRBV5-1
TGCGCCAGCAGCTGGGGACAGTACCAAGAGACCCAGTACTTC
CASSWGQYQETQYF
>TRBD1|TRBJ1-2|.|TRBV24-1
TGTGCCACCAGTGACCTGACAGGGAGGGGCTACACCTTC
CATSDLTGRGYTF
>.|TRBJ2-3|few|TRBV11-2
TGTGCCAGCACCCTTAGAGAGCACCCTAGCACAGATACGCAGTATTTT
CASTLREHPSTDTQYF
>.|TRBJ1-4|.|TRBV27
TGTGCCAGCAGTTCCCAGGGGTTCAATGAAAAACTGTTTTTT
CASSSQGFNEKLFF
>TRBD1|TRBJ1-2|few|TRBV4-1
TGCGCCAGCAGCCATCCGGGACAGGGGACCTATGGCTACACCTTC
CASSHPGQGTYGYTF
>.|TRBJ1-4|.|TRBV29-1
TGCAGCGTTCGTGGCCGAACAACTAATGAAAAACTGTTTTTT
CSVRGRTTNEKLFF
>.|TRBJ1-5|many|TRBV6-1
TGTGCCAGCAGGGGACGGAGAGAACAGCCCCAGCATTTT
CASRGRREQPQHF
>TRBD1|TRBJ2-7|.|TRBV19
TGTGCCAGTAGTATAGTTGGGACAGGGGGAAGCGAGCAGTACTTC
CASSIVGTGGSEQYF
>.|TRBJ2-2|.|TRBV9
TGTGCCAGCAGCGTAGGGGCCCAAGGCGGGGAGCTGTTTTTT
CASSVGAQGGELFF
>.|TRBJ2-7|.|TRBV24-1
TGTGCCACCGGGGACGGCTCCTCCTACGAGCAGTACTTC
CATGDGSSYEQYF
>TRBD1|TRBJ2-2|few|TRBV28
TGTGCCAGCAGTACAGGGGCTACCGGGGAGCTGTTTTTT
CASSTGATGELFF
>TRBD1|TRBJ2-1|few|TRBV6-2/TRBV6-3
TGTGCCAGCACCCGAGGGGGACAGGGGCGCAATGAGCAGTTCTTC
CASTRGGQGRNEQFF
>TRBD1|TRBJ2-1|many|TRBV7-8
TGTGCCAGCAGCTCTAGCCCCTCAGCGACAGGGCCCCGGAGCTCCTACAATGAGCAGTTCTTC
CASSSSPSATGPRSSYNEQFF
>.|TRBJ2-7|few|TRBV27
TGTGCCAGCAGTTTTGGCAGTGCCTACGAGCAGTACTTC
CASSFGSAYEQYF
>TRBD2|TRBJ2-5|.|TRBV20-1
TGCAGTGCTAATGGACTAGCGGAAGAGACCCAGTACTTC
CSANGLAEETQYF
>TRBD1|TRBJ2-3|few|TRBV7-9
TGTGCCAGCAGCTTAACAGGGGTCCCCACAGATACGCAGTATTTT
CASSLTGVPTDTQYF
>.|TRBJ1-2|.|TRBV7-8
TGTGCCAGCAGCTTAGACAGGGAAAACTATGGCTACACCTTC
CASSLDRENYGYTF